The clone carrying this T cell receptor beta chain came up a few times. Its specificity is not known. These data belong to a study of response to subunit inactivated influenza vaccine. General study points: That few new T cells are recruited by each seasonal influenza vaccination was the authors' suggestion.

This CDR3 region has 17 residues. From germline, CDR1 is DFQATT and CDR2 SNEGSKA (reference sequence). V was pared by 3 bases and J by 5 bases, with 14 bases of the junction left unmatched. Using its own MiXCR run on the RT-PCR reads, TCRdb lists one record per CDR3 protein. The sample has 500,000 or so distinct CDR3 sequences, roughly 9.8% seen once. This rearrangement joins TRBV20-1 to TRBJ2-3; 10 bases line up with TRBD2. The TCR was taken from a man over 45 who received an inactivated influenza vaccine. The starting material was PBMCs from blood, obtained about 6 weeks after vaccination. CDR3 loop: CSASGAGLAGVVDTQYF. The CDR3 DNA reads TGCAGTGCTAGTGGCGCGGGGCTAGCGGGAGTCGTAGATACGCAGTATTTT.